These 24 T cell receptor beta chains were all obtained from the same sample, sequenced in a study of blood T cell repertoires in COVID-19. Measured with immunoSEQ multiplex PCR; TCRdb has only the in-frame clones, and not every one. The sample contains 100,000 to 150,000 clones, 65% to 85% of which appear only once. The sample comprised peripheral blood. The receptors stem from a man aged 25 to 40 with COVID-19, enrolled during active disease.

This clone was recorded only once. The chain joins TRBV5-1 to TRBJ2-7, with TRBD2 as a possible D gene (7 bases). V was shortened by 4 bases and J by 3 bases, with 17 bases between the two germline ends. Germline V gene sequence: CDR1 SGHRS, CDR2 YFSETQ. This CDR3 is 15 amino acids long. This CDR3 is CASSIRGARIYEQYF. The CDR3 region has the DNA TGCGCCAGCAGCATCCGGGGGGCAAGAATCTACGAGCAGTACTTC.

The J gene is TRBJ1-2, the V gene TRBV6-1, with D hard to call. V lost 3 bases and J lost 2, with 7 bases in between. The CDR3 runs to 13 residues. From germline, CDR1 is MNHNS and CDR2 SASEGT. DNA of the CDR3: TGTGCCAGCAGTGAGAATAGCAACTATGGCTACACCTTC. Translating it yields CASSENSNYGYTF.

The rearrangement uses TRBV5-1 and TRBJ1-4; 7 bases match TRBD1. This CDR3 contains 16 residues. V lost 0 bases to trimming and J lost 8 bases; unmatched junction nucleotides: 10. The germline gives CDR1 SGHRS, CDR2 YFSETQ. The CDR3 DNA reads as TGCGCCAGCAGCTTGGTCCCCACAGGGGATGGGGAAAAACTGTTTTTT. Its protein is CASSLVPTGDGEKLFF. Combining the CDR3 with reference TRBV5-1 and TRBJ1-4 gives the whole variable domain KAGVTQTPRYLIKTRGQQVTLSCSPISGHRSVSWYQQTPGQGLQFLFEYFSETQRNKGNFPGRFSGRQFSNSRSEMNVSTLELGDSALYLCASSLVPTGDGEKLFFGSGTQLSVL.

V and J are TRBV18 and TRBJ2-5; D is unresolved. The CDR3 has 13 amino acids. The ends were cut back, 4 bases at V and 5 bases at J, with 11 bases in the middle. Germline CDR1 reads KGHSH; CDR2 reads LQKENI. The CDR3 protein is CASSLSAGETQYF. In nucleotides, the CDR3 is TGTGCCAGCTCACTTTCGGCCGGGGAGACCCAGTACTTC.

This clone occurred a few times. This chain joins TRBV11-2 and TRBJ2-1, with 10 bases identical to TRBD2. V was clipped by 1 base and J by 5 bases; unmatched bases: 2. Germline V lookup: CDR1 SGHAT, CDR2 FQNNGV. The CDR3 covers 15 residues. Written as DNA, the CDR3 is TGTGCCAGCAGCTTAGCTAGCGGGGGAGACAATGAGCAGTTCTTC. Translating it yields CASSLASGGDNEQFF.

This clone was counted between two and nine times. The V gene is TRBV20-1, the J gene TRBJ1-1, with no clear D. This CDR3 contains 11 residues. V lost 3 bases, J lost 4 bases, and 6 bases lay in between. Looked up from germline, CDR1 is DFQATT and CDR2 is SNEGSKA (reference sequence). CDR3 amino acids: CSASRSTEAFF. The CDR3 region has the DNA TGCAGTGCTAGCCGCAGCACTGAAGCTTTCTTT.

The genes are TRBV11-2 and TRBJ1-2; 8 bases match TRBD1. CDR3 length equals 14 residues. CDR1 and CDR2 from the germline V gene are SGHAT and FQNNGV. V shed 0 bases, J shed 6 bases, and the junction held 3 bases outside the gene matches. The CDR3 DNA reads TGTGCCAGCAGCTTAGAGGCAGGGGGCAATGGCTACACCTTC. Translated, it gives CASSLEAGGNGYTF.

This rearrangement joins TRBV5-4 to TRBJ2-1; 9 positions agree with TRBD1. This CDR3 spans 16 amino acids. V shed 1 base and J 9 bases; nucleotides not matched to a gene: 11. CDR1 is SGHNT, CDR2 YYREEE, per germline (reference sequence). The CDR3 is CASSLRGTGSFGEQFF. In DNA form, the CDR3 reads TGTGCCAGCAGCTTGAGGGGGACAGGGAGTTTCGGTGAGCAGTTCTTC.

The chain is built from TRBV11-1 and TRBJ2-3, with TRBD2 matching over 10 bases. V shed 3 bases, J shed 2 bases, and the junction held 5 bases outside the gene matches. The CDR3 loop spans 16 amino acids. CDR1 and CDR2 (germline): SGHAT, FQDESV (reference sequence). The CDR3 region has the DNA TGTGCCAGCAGCTTCGGGCTAGCGGGGGCCACAGATACGCAGTATTTT. It codes for CASSFGLAGATDTQYF.

This clone was detected many times. V gene TRBV2 combines with J gene TRBJ2-5; 7 bases match TRBD1. Germline CDR1 is SNHLY and CDR2 is FYNNEI. V shed 7 bases, J shed 5 bases, and the junction held 10 bases outside the gene matches. This CDR3 region has 14 residues. As DNA, the CDR3 is TGTGCCAGCACTACTACAGGGGTTGTGGAGACCCAGTACTTC. Translation gives CASTTTGVVETQYF.

The J gene is TRBJ2-5, the V gene TRBV5-1; 7 bases agree with TRBD2. The germline V gene has CDR1 SGHRS and CDR2 YFSETQ. J gave up 5 bases and V 0 bases, and 7 bases lay outside the gene matches. This CDR3 is 15 amino acids long. The CDR3 DNA sequence: TGCGCCAGCAGCTTGGGCGGGAGAGACGGGGAGACCCAGTACTTC. Amino acids: CASSLGGRDGETQYF.

The rearrangement uses TRBV4-1 and TRBJ2-1; tentatively, D is TRBD2 (5 bases). V lost 0 bases to trimming and J lost 3 bases, with 12 bases between them. Looked up from germline, CDR1 is MGHRA and CDR2 is YSYEKL. The CDR3 loop spans 16 amino acids. Here the CDR3 reads CASSQEPAVDYNEQFF. The CDR3 DNA sequence: TGCGCCAGCAGCCAAGAGCCAGCGGTGGACTACAATGAGCAGTTCTTC.

V usage is TRBV28 and J usage is TRBJ2-7, with 7 bases identical to TRBD1. After removal of 10 bases from V and 5 bases from J, the junction contained 5 bases not matched to a gene. The CDR3 has 11 residues. The V gene's germline CDR1 is MDHEN and CDR2 SYDVKM. CDR3 coding DNA: TGTGCCACCGACAGGGCCCACGAGCAGTACTTC. Translation: CATDRAHEQYF. Drawing the rest from reference TRBV28 and TRBJ2-7, the complete variable domain is DVKVTQSSRYLVKRTGEKVFLECVQDMDHENMFWYRQDPGLGLRLIYFSYDVKMKEKGDIPEGYSVSREKKERFSLILESASTNQTSMYLCATDRAHEQYFGPGTRLTVT.

The chain uses TRBV30 and TRBJ1-4, with a possible D match to TRBD1 (5 bases). The germline V gene has CDR1 GTSNPN and CDR2 SVGIG (reference sequence). V was trimmed by 2 bases and J by 3 bases, leaving 10 bases between them. The length of the CDR3 is 14 residues. CDR3 sequence reads: CAWSQDSANEKLFF. In DNA form, the CDR3 reads TGTGCCTGGAGTCAAGACAGCGCTAATGAAAAACTGTTTTTT.

The chain carries TRBV6-5 and TRBJ1-1; TRBD1 might be the D (6 bases). CDR3 length equals 14 residues. The V end lost 2 bases, the J end lost 3 bases, and 10 bases lay between the germline ends. Germline CDR1 and CDR2: MNHEY and SVGAGI. The CDR3 region is CASSYGQTYTEAFF. The CDR3 DNA sequence: TGTGCCAGCAGTTACGGACAGACCTACACTGAAGCTTTCTTT.

The chain has TRBV7-9 and TRBJ1-1; possible D gene TRBD1, 6 bases. V dropped 3 bases and J dropped 0 bases, with 14 bases sitting between them. CDR1 SEHNR and CDR2 FQNEAQ come from the germline V gene (reference sequence). CDR3 length equals 16 residues. The DNA for the CDR3 is TGTGCCAGCAGCTTTTCAGGGGATATTATGAACACTGAAGCTTTCTTT. It specifies CASSFSGDIMNTEAFF.

The V call is TRBV18, the J call TRBJ2-3; 8 bases map to TRBD2. The CDR3 loop spans 16 amino acids. CDR1 and CDR2 (germline): KGHSH, LQKENI. V was pared by 6 bases and J by 1 base, with 9 bases of the junction left unmatched. The CDR3 is CASSLTAGAGTDTQYF. In DNA, the CDR3 is TGTGCCAGCTCCCTTACAGCGGGGGCTGGCACAGATACGCAGTATTTT.

The rearrangement uses TRBV6-5 and TRBJ2-2; the D is unclear. The germline V gene encodes CDR1 MNHEY and CDR2 SVGAGI. The CDR3 has 14 residues. V was trimmed by 6 bases and J by 5 bases, leaving 13 bases between them. DNA of the CDR3: TGTGCCAGCAGCCGCCCTACTCATACCGGGGAGCTGTTTTTT. Its protein is CASSRPTHTGELFF.

This sequence joins TRBV19 and TRBJ1-5; the match to TRBD1 covers 7 bases. The CDR3 contains 16 residues. Germline V CDR1 and CDR2: LNHDA, SQIVND (reference sequence). Trimming at V came to 5 bases and at J to 6 bases, leaving 13 bases not matched to a gene. CDR3 nucleotide sequence: TGTGCCAGTAGTCCCTGGACAGGAGCCTATTTTCAGCCCCAGCATTTT. Amino acid sequence: CASSPWTGAYFQPQHF.

This clone was seen a few times. The chain joins TRBV12-5 to TRBJ2-2, with D possibly matching TRBD1 (8 bases). Germline V gene lookup returns CDR1 LGHNT and CDR2 FRNRAP. Trimming stripped 4 bases from V and 10 bases from J, with 16 bases between. CDR3 length: 14 amino acids. The CDR3 nucleotides are TGTGCTAGTGGTTCTTACACAGGGGGGGTGGAGCTGTTTTTT. Translation: CASGSYTGGVELFF. The entire variable domain, with the rest obtained from reference TRBV12-5 and TRBJ2-2, is as follows: DARVTQTPRHKVTEMGQEVTMRCQPILGHNTVFWYRQTMMQGLELLAYFRNRAPLDDSGMPKDRFSAEMPDATLATLKIQPSEPRDSAVYFCASGSYTGGVELFFGEGSRLTVL.

V and J are TRBV12-3 or TRBV12-4 and TRBJ1-2, with a tentative D call TRBD1 (6 bases). V lost 3 bases to trimming and J lost 3 bases, with 8 bases between them. The CDR3 runs 13 residues. The CDR3 DNA sequence: TGTGCCAGCAGTTTCTCAGGGGACTATGGCTACACCTTC. Protein sequence: CASSFSGDYGYTF.

This clone was recorded only once. The J gene is TRBJ1-4, the V gene TRBV25-1, with 12 bases matching TRBD1. Unmatched junction bases numbered 5, after V lost 1 base and J lost 8 bases. This CDR3 contains 16 residues. Germline CDR1 reads MGHDK; CDR2 reads SYGVNS. CDR3 amino acids: CASSESGQGAGEKLFF. CDR3 sequence (DNA): TGTGCCAGCAGTGAATCGGGACAGGGGGCCGGAGAAAAACTGTTTTTT.

V gene TRBV28 combines with J gene TRBJ1-5; 9 positions match TRBD1. CDR1 MDHEN and CDR2 SYDVKM come from the germline V gene. This CDR3 contains 18 residues. After removal of 1 base from V and 6 bases from J, the junction contained 13 bases not matched to a gene. The CDR3 here is CASSLSVGTGLGIQPQHF. CDR3 nucleotides: TGTGCCAGCAGTTTATCTGTTGGGACAGGGCTGGGCATTCAGCCCCAGCATTTT.

The genes are TRBV27 and TRBJ1-2; 9 nucleotides line up with TRBD1. The CDR3 is made up of 15 amino acids. Germline values: CDR1 MNHEY, CDR2 SMNVEV (reference sequence). V lost 5 bases and J lost 4; bases outside the gene matches: 8. CDR3 region: CASSPRTGEGYGYTF. CDR3 nucleotide sequence: TGTGCCAGCAGTCCCCGGACAGGGGAGGGCTATGGCTACACCTTC.